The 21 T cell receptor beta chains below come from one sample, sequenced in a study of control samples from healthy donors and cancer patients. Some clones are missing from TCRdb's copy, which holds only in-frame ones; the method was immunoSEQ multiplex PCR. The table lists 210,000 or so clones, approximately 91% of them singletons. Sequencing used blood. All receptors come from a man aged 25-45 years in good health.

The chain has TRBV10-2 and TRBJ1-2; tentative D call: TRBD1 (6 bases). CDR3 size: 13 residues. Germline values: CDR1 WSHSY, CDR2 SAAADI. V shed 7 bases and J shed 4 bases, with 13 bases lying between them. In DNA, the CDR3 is TGCGCCAGCACCGCGGGACATTTCTATGGCTACACCTTC. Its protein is CASTAGHFYGYTF.

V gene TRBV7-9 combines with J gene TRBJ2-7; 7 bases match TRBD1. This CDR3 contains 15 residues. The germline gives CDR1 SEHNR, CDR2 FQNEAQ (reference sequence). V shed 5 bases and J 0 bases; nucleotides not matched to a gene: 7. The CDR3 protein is CASSLDRVSSYEQYF. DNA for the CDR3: TGTGCCAGCAGCCTCGACAGGGTCAGCTCCTACGAGCAGTACTTC.

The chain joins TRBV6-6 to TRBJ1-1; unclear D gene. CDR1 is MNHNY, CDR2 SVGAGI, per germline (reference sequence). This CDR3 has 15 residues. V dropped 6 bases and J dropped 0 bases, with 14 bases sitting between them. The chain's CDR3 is CASSLSEEMNTEAFF. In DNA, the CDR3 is TGTGCCAGCAGCTTAAGCGAAGAGATGAACACTGAAGCTTTCTTT.

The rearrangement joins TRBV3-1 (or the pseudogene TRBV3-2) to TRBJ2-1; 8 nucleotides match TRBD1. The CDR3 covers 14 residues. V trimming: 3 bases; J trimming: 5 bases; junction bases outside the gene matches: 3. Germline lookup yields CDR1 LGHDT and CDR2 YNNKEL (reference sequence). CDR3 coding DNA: TGTGCCAGCAGCCACCTGGACAGGGACAATGAGCAGTTCTTC. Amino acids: CASSHLDRDNEQFF.

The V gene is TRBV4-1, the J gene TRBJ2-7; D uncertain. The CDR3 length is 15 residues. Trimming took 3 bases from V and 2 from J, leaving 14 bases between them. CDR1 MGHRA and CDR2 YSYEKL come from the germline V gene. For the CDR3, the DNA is TGCGCCAGCAGCCACCTGGGCGGCAGCGCCTACGAGCAGTACTTC. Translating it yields CASSHLGGSAYEQYF.

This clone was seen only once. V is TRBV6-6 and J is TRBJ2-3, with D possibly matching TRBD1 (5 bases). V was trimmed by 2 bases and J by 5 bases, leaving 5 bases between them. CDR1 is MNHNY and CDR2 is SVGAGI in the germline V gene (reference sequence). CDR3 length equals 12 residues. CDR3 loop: CASSYQGDTQYF. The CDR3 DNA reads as TGTGCCAGCAGTTACCAGGGAGATACGCAGTATTTT.

The CDR3 protein is CASSVLTNYGYTF. CDR3 nucleotides: TGTGCCAGCTCGGTTTTAACTAACTATGGCTACACCTTC. This chain uses TRBV2 with TRBJ1-2; D uncertain. Trimming removed 8 bases at V and 0 bases at J, with 10 bases between. Looked up from germline, CDR1 is SNHLY and CDR2 is FYNNEI. There are 13 residues in the CDR3.

The CDR3 here is CASSFGQGVYEQYF. CDR3 sequence (DNA): TGTGCCAGTAGCTTCGGACAGGGGGTCTACGAGCAGTACTTC. The V and J genes are TRBV19 and TRBJ2-7; 10 bases are a match to TRBD1. Trimming took 6 bases from V and 3 from J; bases not matched to a gene: 5. The CDR3 is 14 amino acids. Germline V gene lookup returns CDR1 LNHDA and CDR2 SQIVND (reference sequence).

The chain's CDR3 is CATSRDPRGEYVLTF. CDR3 DNA: TGTGCCACCAGCAGAGATCCGCGGGGGGAGTACGTCCTGACTTTC. V is TRBV15 and J is TRBJ2-6, with 8 bases identical to TRBD2. Germline V gives CDR1 LNHNV, CDR2 YYDKDF (reference sequence). The length of the CDR3 is 15 residues. The J segment lost 11 bases and the V segment lost 0 bases, leaving 6 bases of the junction unmatched.

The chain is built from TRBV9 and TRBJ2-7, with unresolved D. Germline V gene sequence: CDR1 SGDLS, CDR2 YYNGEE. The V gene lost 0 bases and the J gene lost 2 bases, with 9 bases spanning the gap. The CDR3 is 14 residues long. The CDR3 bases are TGTGCCAGCAGCGTAGATCCAGAGCCCTACGAGCAGTACTTC. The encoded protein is CASSVDPEPYEQYF.

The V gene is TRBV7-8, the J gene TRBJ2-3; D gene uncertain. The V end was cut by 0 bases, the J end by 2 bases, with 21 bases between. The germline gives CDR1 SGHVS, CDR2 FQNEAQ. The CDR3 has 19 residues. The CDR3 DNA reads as TGTGCCAGCAGCTTAGCCTTTCGTCGGACCAGCTATAACACAGATACGCAGTATTTT. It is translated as CASSLAFRRTSYNTDTQYF.

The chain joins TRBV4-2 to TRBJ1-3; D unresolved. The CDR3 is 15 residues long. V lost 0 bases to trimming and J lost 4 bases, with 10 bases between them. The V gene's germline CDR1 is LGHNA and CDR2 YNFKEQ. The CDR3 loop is CASSQDWAAGNTIYF. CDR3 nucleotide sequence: TGTGCCAGCAGCCAAGATTGGGCAGCAGGAAACACCATATATTTT.

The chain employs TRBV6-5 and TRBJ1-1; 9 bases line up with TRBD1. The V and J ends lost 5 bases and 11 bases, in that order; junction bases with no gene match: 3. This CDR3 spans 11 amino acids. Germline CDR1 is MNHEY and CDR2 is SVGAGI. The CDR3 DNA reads TGTGCCAGCAGTAGGGACAGGGAGGCTTTCTTT. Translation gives CASSRDREAFF.

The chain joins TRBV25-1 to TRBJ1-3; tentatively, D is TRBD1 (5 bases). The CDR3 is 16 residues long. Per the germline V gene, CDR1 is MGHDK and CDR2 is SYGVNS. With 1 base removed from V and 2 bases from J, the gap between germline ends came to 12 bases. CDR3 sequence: CASSEFIGATGNTIYF. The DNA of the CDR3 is TGTGCCAGCAGTGAATTTATCGGGGCTACTGGAAACACCATATATTTT. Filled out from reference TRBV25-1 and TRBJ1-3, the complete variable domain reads EADIYQTPRYLVIGTGKKITLECSQTMGHDKMYWYQQDPGMELHLIHYSYGVNSTEKGDLSSESTVSRIRTEHFPLTLESARPSHTSQYLCASSEFIGATGNTIYFGEGSWLTVV.

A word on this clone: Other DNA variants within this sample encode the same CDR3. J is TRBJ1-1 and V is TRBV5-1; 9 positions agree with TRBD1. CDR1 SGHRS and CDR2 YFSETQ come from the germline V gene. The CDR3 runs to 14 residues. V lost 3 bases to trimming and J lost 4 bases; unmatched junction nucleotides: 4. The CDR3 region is CASSSGQGFTEAFF. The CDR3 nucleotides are TGCGCCAGCAGCTCCGGACAGGGGTTCACTGAAGCTTTCTTT. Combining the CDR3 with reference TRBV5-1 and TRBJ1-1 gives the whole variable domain KAGVTQTPRYLIKTRGQQVTLSCSPISGHRSVSWYQQTPGQGLQFLFEYFSETQRNKGNFPGRFSGRQFSNSRSEMNVSTLELGDSALYLCASSSGQGFTEAFFGQGTRLTVV.

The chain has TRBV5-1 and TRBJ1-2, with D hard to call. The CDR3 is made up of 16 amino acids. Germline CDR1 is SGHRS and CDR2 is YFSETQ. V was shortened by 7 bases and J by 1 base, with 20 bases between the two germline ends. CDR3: CASSGTGSSDNYGYTF. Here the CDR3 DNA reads TGCGCCAGCTCCGGAACCGGGTCATCTGATAACTATGGCTACACCTTC.

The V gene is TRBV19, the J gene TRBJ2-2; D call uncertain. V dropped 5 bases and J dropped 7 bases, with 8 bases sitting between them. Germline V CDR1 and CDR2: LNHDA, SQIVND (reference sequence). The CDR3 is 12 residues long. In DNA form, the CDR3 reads TGTGCCAGTAGTGGTCAGTTCGGGGAGCTGTTTTTT. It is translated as CASSGQFGELFF.

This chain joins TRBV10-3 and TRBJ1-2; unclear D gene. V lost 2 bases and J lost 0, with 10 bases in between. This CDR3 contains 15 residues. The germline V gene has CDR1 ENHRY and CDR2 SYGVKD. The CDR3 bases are TGTGCCATCAGTGAGCTGGGCGACGCTAACTATGGCTACACCTTC. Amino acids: CAISELGDANYGYTF.

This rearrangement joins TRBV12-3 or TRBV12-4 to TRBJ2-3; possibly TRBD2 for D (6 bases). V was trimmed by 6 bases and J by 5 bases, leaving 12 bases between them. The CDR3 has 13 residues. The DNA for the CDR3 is TGTGCCAGCAGCCGACTAGAATTAGATACGCAGTATTTT. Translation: CASSRLELDTQYF.

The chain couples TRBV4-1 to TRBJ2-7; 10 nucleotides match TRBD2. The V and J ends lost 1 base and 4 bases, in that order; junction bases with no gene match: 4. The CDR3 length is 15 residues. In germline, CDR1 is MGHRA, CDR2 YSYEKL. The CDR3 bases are TGCGCCAGCAGCCAAGGGACTAGCGGATATTACGAGCAGTACTTC. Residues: CASSQGTSGYYEQYF.

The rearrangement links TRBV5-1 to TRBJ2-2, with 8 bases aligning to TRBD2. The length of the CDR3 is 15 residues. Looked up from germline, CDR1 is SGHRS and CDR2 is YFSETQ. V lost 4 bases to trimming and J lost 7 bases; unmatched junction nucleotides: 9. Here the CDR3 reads CASSPGTGGHGELFF. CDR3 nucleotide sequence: TGCGCCAGCAGCCCCGGGACGGGGGGGCACGGGGAGCTGTTTTTT.